This T cell receptor (beta chain) originates from a study of Ad26.COV2.S vaccination and SARS-CoV-2 variants. The wider study: Each vaccinee took Ad26.COV2.S intramuscularly, once or twice 56 days apart. Study results and limitations: Once vaccination had occurred, spike-specific CD8+ and CD4+ T cell responses reportedly showed substantial breadth.

Profiling relied on immunoSEQ multiplex PCR, and the TCRdb table lists in-frame clones only, not all of them. The sample contains approximately 420,000 clones, approximately 90% of which appear only once. This CDR3 spans 14 amino acids. Germline V gene sequence: CDR1 GTSNPN, CDR2 SVGIG (reference sequence). V was pared by 1 base and J by 4 bases, with 6 bases of the junction left unmatched. Notes on this clone: The antigen remains unidentified.

This sample's treatment: approximately 18 received Ad26.COV2.S at low or high dose, single or two shots; about five received placebo; per-sample allocation not given. Sampling was performed 63 days after the first vaccine or placebo injection. The chain uses TRBV30 and TRBJ1-1; 7 bases map to TRBD1. This clonotype was sampled from a person aged 18-65 years who received the Ad26.COV2.S COVID-19 vaccine or a placebo. Material: peripheral blood, obtained in a trial of Ad26.COV2.S vaccine versus placebo. The CDR3 loop is CAWSADRAGTEAFF. Here the CDR3 DNA reads TGTGCCTGGAGTGCCGACAGGGCAGGCACTGAAGCTTTCTTT.